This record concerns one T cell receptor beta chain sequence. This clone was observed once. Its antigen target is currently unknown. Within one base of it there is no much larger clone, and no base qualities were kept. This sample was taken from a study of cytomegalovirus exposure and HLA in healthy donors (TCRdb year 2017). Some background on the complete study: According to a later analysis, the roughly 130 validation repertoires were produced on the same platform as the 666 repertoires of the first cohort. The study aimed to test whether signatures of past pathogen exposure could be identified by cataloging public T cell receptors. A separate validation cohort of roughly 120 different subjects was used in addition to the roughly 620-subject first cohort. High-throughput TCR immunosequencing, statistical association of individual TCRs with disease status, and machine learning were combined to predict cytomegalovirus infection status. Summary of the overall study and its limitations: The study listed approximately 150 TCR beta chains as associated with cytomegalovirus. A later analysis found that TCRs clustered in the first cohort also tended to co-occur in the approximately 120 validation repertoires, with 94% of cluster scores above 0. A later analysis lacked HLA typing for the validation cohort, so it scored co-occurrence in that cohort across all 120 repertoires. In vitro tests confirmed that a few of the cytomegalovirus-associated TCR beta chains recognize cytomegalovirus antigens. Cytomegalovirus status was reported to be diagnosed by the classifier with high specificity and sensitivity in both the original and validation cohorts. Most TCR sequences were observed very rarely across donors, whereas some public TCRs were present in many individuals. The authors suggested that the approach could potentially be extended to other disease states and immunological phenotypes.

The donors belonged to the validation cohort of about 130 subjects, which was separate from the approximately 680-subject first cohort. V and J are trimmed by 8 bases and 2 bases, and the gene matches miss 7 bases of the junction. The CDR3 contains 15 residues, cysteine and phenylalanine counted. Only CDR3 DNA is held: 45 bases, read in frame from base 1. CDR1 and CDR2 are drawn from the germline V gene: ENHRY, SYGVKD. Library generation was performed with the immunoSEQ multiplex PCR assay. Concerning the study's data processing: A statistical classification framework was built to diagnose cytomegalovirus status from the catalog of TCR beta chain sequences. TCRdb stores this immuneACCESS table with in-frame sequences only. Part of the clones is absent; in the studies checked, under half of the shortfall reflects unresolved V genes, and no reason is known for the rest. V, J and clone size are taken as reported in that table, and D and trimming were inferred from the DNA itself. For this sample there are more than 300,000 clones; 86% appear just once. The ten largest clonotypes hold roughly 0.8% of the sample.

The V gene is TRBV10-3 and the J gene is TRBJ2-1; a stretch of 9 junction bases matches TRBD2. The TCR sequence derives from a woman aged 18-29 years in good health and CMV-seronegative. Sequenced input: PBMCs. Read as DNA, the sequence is TGTGCCATCCAGGTGCGGGAGGGAGCCTACAATGAGCAGTTCTTC. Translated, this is CAIQVREGAYNEQFF.